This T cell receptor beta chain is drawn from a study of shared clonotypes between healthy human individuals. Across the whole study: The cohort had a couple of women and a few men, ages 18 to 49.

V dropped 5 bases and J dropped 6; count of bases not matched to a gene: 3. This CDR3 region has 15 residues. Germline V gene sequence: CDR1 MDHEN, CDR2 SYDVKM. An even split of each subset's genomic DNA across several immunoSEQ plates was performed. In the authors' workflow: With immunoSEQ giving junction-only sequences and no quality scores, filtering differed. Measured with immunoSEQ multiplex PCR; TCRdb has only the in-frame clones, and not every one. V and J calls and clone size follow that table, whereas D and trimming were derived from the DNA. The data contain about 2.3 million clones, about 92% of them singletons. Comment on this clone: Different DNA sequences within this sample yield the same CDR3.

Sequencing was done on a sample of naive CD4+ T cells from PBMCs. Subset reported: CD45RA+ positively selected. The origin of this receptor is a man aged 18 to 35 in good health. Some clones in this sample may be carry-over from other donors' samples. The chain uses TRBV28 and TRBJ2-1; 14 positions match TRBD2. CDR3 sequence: CASSTGTSGSNEQFF. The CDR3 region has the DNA TGTGCCAGCAGTACCGGGACTAGCGGGAGCAATGAGCAGTTCTTC.